This T cell receptor beta chain was obtained from a study of vaccination effects on CD4 cells after COVID-19. Study context: Post-vaccine specimens were collected at a median of 72 days following the second dose.

The method was immunoSEQ multiplex PCR; TCRdb's version includes in-frame clones alone and lacks a portion of them. This sample has 65,000 to 95,000 clones, with around 77% found just once. Comments on this clone: The antigen is not known.

Sequencing in the ViraFEST assay came after antigen-specific CD4+ T cells had been expanded with viral peptide pools, which were used to stimulate PBMC. The culture ran for approximately 10 days, and then CD4+ T cells were isolated. Subjects were given two BNT162b2 or mRNA-1273 vaccine doses. The germline V gene encodes CDR1 GTSNPN and CDR2 SVGIG (reference sequence). Between the trimmed V and J ends, which lost 4 bases and 10 bases, there was a span of 17 bases. The CDR3 consists of 14 residues. The chain carries TRBV30 and TRBJ1-6; possibly TRBD1 for D (5 bases). The sequence derives from a human donor who received a COVID-19 vaccine. The starting material was CD4+ T cells from PBMCs cultured with HCoV-OC43 spike peptides, obtained after COVID-19 vaccination. Subset meaning: HCoV-OC43 spike overlapping peptide pool stimulation. The DNA for the CDR3 is TGTGCCTGGATGATCCAGGCGAAGGGGTCACCCCTCCACTTT. This codes for CAWMIQAKGSPLHF.